The next 32 T cell receptor beta chains were all read from a single sample in a study of Graves' ophthalmopathy and Graves' hyperthyroidism. Beta-chain TCR CDR3 regions were amplified from RNA transcripts. A first-round RT-PCR used HTBI primers, followed by a second-round multiplex PCR. TCRdb itself ran the multiplex PCR reads through MiXCR, one entry per CDR3 protein. The table records about 700,000 distinct CDR3 sequences, over 40% of them present only once. The source material was peripheral blood. These receptor sequences come from an adult man with Graves' ophthalmopathy.

This clonotype was counted only a few times. The CDR3, as DNA: TGTGCCAGTAGTACATTACCGGGACAGGGCTACGAGCAGTACTTC. Encoded protein: CASSTLPGQGYEQYF. V and J are TRBV19 and TRBJ2-7, with 9 bases identical to TRBD1. This CDR3 has 15 amino acids. Trimming removed 4 bases from V and 3 bases from J; junction bases left unmatched: 7. In germline, CDR1 is LNHDA, CDR2 SQIVND (reference sequence).

The chain combines TRBV25-1 with TRBJ1-6, with D possibly matching TRBD1 (5 bases). With 6 bases removed from V and 5 bases from J, the gap between germline ends came to 14 bases. The CDR3 loop spans 15 amino acids. CDR1 and CDR2 from the germline V gene are MGHDK and SYGVNS. CDR3 DNA: TGTGCCAGCAGCGCCCGGGACTGGGATAATTCACCCCTCCACTTT. As protein: CASSARDWDNSPLHF. Drawing the rest from reference TRBV25-1 and TRBJ1-6, the complete variable domain is EADIYQTPRYLVIGTGKKITLECSQTMGHDKMYWYQQDPGMELHLIHYSYGVNSTEKGDLSSESTVSRIRTEHFPLTLESARPSHTSQYLCASSARDWDNSPLHFGNGTRLTVT.

J is TRBJ2-7 and V is TRBV9; D may be TRBD1 or TRBD2 (6 bases each). Germline loops: CDR1 SGDLS, CDR2 YYNGEE. This CDR3 contains 15 residues. With 0 bases removed from V and 0 bases from J, the gap between germline ends came to 10 bases. CDR3 DNA: TGTGCCAGCAGCGTAGGGGGGGCCTTCTCCTACGAGCAGTACTTC. It yields the protein CASSVGGAFSYEQYF.

This chain connects TRBV7-6 to TRBJ2-3; D may correspond to TRBD1 or TRBD2 (6 bases each). The CDR3 extends over 15 amino acids. CDR1 is SGHVS, CDR2 FNYEAQ, per germline. V shed 3 bases and J shed 2 bases, with 12 bases lying between them. Written as DNA, the CDR3 is TGTGCCAGCAGCTTTACGGGGGCTGTCACAGATACGCAGTATTTT. Amino acid sequence: CASSFTGAVTDTQYF.

This chain joins TRBV2 and TRBJ2-7; D is possibly TRBD1 or TRBD2 (7 bases each). V shed 6 bases and J shed 4 bases, with 16 bases lying between them. Germline lookup yields CDR1 SNHLY and CDR2 FYNNEI. This CDR3 is built from 14 residues. The CDR3 protein is CASRPRGGPYEQYF. The CDR3 DNA reads TGTGCCAGCAGACCCAGGGGGGGGCCGTACGAGCAGTACTTC.

The chain combines TRBV20-1 with TRBJ1-4; tentatively, D is TRBD1 (5 bases). This CDR3 is built from 16 residues. Germline assignment: CDR1 DFQATT and CDR2 SNEGSKA (reference sequence). Trimming removed 6 bases from V and 8 bases from J, with 25 bases in between. CDR3 DNA: TGCAGTGCCGCATTGACTAGCGGGGCAGAGGAGGAAAAACTGTTTTTT. Amino acids: CSAALTSGAEEEKLFF.

At least ten counts were recorded for this clonotype. This chain joins TRBV19 and TRBJ1-1; D is uncertain. CDR3 length: 13 amino acids. V was trimmed by 2 bases and J by 2 bases, leaving 6 bases between them. CDR1 and CDR2 from the germline V gene are LNHDA and SQIVND (reference sequence). CDR3 in amino acids: CASSINLNTEAFF. Written as DNA, the CDR3 is TGTGCCAGTAGTATAAACCTTAACACTGAAGCTTTCTTT.

V is TRBV10-3 and J is TRBJ1-4; D is unresolved. Trimming pared 5 bases from V and 0 bases from J, leaving 10 bases between. Germline V gives CDR1 ENHRY, CDR2 SYGVKD. The CDR3 totals 15 residues. The CDR3: CAISYLSATNEKLFF. CDR3 nucleotide sequence: TGTGCCATCAGTTATCTCAGCGCAACTAATGAAAAACTGTTTTTT.

Turning to this clonotype: This may be a read error, as it is one base from a much larger clone. V usage is TRBV24-1 and J usage is TRBJ2-7; weak D call: TRBD2 (6 bases). Germline CDR1 reads KGHDR; CDR2 reads SFDVKD. V was clipped by 5 bases and J by 2 bases, with 12 bases between them. CDR3 size: 14 residues. Here the CDR3 reads CATSGTGLPYEQYF. The CDR3 bases are TGTGCCACCAGTGGGACGGGACTTCCCTACGAGCAGTACTTC.

This clonotype occurred a few times. The V call is TRBV5-1, the J call TRBJ2-5; D is ambiguous. The CDR3 consists of 12 residues. V lost 5 bases and J 3 bases, leaving 8 bases between the germline ends. Germline assignment: CDR1 SGHRS and CDR2 YFSETQ. CDR3 bases: TGCGCCAGCAGAACAAACGAAGAGACCCAGTACTTC. Translation gives CASRTNEETQYF.

This clonotype showed up many times. CDR3 DNA sequence: TGTGCCAGTAGTGACGTTTCCCGACAGGGAGACTATGGCTACACCTTC. As protein: CASSDVSRQGDYGYTF. V and J are TRBV19 and TRBJ1-2, with 7 bases identical to TRBD1. Trimming removed 5 bases from V and 3 bases from J; junction bases left unmatched: 12. The length of the CDR3 is 16 residues. Germline V CDR1 and CDR2: LNHDA, SQIVND (reference sequence).

Concerning this clonotype itself: This may be a read error, as it is one base from a much larger clone. CDR3 sequence: CASSLQGPTGGLFF. The CDR3 DNA is TGTGCCAGCAGTTTACAGGGACCCACCGGGGGGCTGTTTTTT. The chain couples TRBV10-3 to TRBJ2-2; perhaps D is TRBD1 or TRBD2 (6 bases each). This CDR3 contains 14 residues. Germline-derived CDR1 and CDR2 are ENHRY and SYGVKD.

This clonotype was observed at least ten times. This sequence joins TRBV7-8 and TRBJ2-7; tentative D call: TRBD2 (6 bases). Germline V gene data show CDR1 as SGHVS and CDR2 as FQNEAQ. The V end lost 6 bases, the J end lost 3 bases, and 12 bases lay between the germline ends. The CDR3 extends over 13 amino acids. The CDR3 DNA follows: TGTGCCAGCAGTGCGGGACTCGGCTACGAGCAGTACTTC. Protein: CASSAGLGYEQYF.

This clonotype has ten or more counts. The V gene is TRBV4-2, the J gene TRBJ1-2; D uncertain. The germline gives CDR1 LGHNA, CDR2 YNFKEQ. This CDR3 contains 12 residues. V lost 1 base to trimming and J lost 8 bases, with 8 bases between them. The CDR3 loop is CASSQGARGYTF. In nucleotides, the CDR3 is TGTGCCAGCAGCCAAGGGGCGCGGGGCTACACCTTC.

This clonotype was seen ten or more times. The chain couples TRBV19 to TRBJ2-2; the match to TRBD1 covers 7 bases. The CDR3 covers 17 residues. Per the germline V gene, CDR1 is LNHDA and CDR2 is SQIVND (reference sequence). V was clipped by 3 bases and J by 0 bases; unmatched bases: 7. This CDR3 is CASSMSTGTANTGELFF. Written as DNA, the CDR3 is TGTGCCAGTAGTATGAGCACCGGGACAGCGAACACCGGGGAGCTGTTTTTT.

V gene TRBV29-1 combines with J gene TRBJ2-7, with 7 bases that match TRBD1. The CDR3 covers 10 residues. With V trimmed by 8 bases and J by 5 bases, 3 bases remained unmatched. CDR1 SQVTM and CDR2 ANQGSEA come from the germline V gene. CDR3 DNA sequence: TGCAGCTTACAGGGGAACGAGCAGTACTTC. It translates to CSLQGNEQYF.

This clonotype was counted many times. As DNA, the CDR3 is TGCAGCGTTGGCCCCGGACAGGGAGAAGAGCAGTACTTC. Its protein product is CSVGPGQGEEQYF. The rearrangement joins TRBV29-1 to TRBJ2-7, with TRBD1 matching 8 bases. Trimming at V came to 4 bases and at J to 7 bases, leaving 9 bases not matched to a gene. Germline CDR1 and CDR2: SQVTM and ANQGSEA. The CDR3 has 13 residues.

The V call is TRBV7-2, the J call TRBJ1-1; D is uncertain. The CDR3 contains 17 residues. V gave up 5 bases and J gave up 6 bases, with 25 bases separating them. Germline V gene data show CDR1 as SGHTA and CDR2 as FQGNSA. CDR3 region: CASSQTHRGGVNSEAFF. The CDR3, as DNA: TGTGCCAGCAGCCAAACCCATCGTGGCGGGGTTAACTCTGAAGCTTTCTTT. Variable domain in full (rest from reference TRBV7-2 and TRBJ1-1): GAGVSQSPSNKVTEKGKDVELRCDPISGHTALYWYRQSLGQGLEFLIYFQGNSAPDKSGLPSDRFSAERTGGSVSTLTIQRTQQEDSAVYLCASSQTHRGGVNSEAFFGQGTRLTVV.

This clonotype was observed once. The chain uses TRBV29-1 and TRBJ2-1; no clear D. Germline V gene lookup returns CDR1 SQVTM and CDR2 ANQGSEA. Trimming removed 3 bases from V and 7 bases from J, with 10 bases in between. The CDR3 runs 12 residues. CDR3 residues: CSVDPTKNEQFF. CDR3 coding DNA: TGCAGCGTTGATCCTACAAAGAATGAGCAGTTCTTC.

The chain couples TRBV6-5 to TRBJ2-7, with 7 nucleotides matching TRBD1. The CDR3 extends over 15 amino acids. Germline CDR1 and CDR2: MNHEY and SVGAGI. Losses at the gene ends were 6 bases for V and 2 bases for J; bases not matched to a gene: 10. The CDR3 coding sequence is TGTGCCAGCAGGGCCAGCGGAACAGGGGCCTACGAGCAGTACTTC. It codes for CASRASGTGAYEQYF.

The table lists this clonotype with a count of one. The chain is built from TRBV10-3 and TRBJ1-5, with D unresolved. CDR1 ENHRY and CDR2 SYGVKD come from the germline V gene. The CDR3 has 14 residues. Trimming removed 4 bases from V and 7 bases from J, with 14 bases in between. Here the CDR3 reads CAISGRDSEQPQHF. As DNA, the CDR3 is TGTGCCATCAGTGGTCGGGATTCCGAGCAGCCCCAGCATTTT.

The chain is built from TRBV9 and TRBJ1-2; 12 bases agree with TRBD1. The CDR3 covers 13 residues. Germline-derived CDR1 and CDR2 are SGDLS and YYNGEE. V was clipped by 4 bases and J by 10 bases; unmatched bases: 5. This chain's CDR3 is CASSLGTGGNYTF. For the CDR3, the DNA is TGTGCCAGCAGCTTAGGGACAGGGGGCAACTACACCTTC.

This chain uses TRBV10-3 with TRBJ2-7; TRBD1 aligns across 9 bases. Germline CDR1 and CDR2: ENHRY and SYGVKD. This CDR3 has 15 residues. The ends lost 5 bases at V and 1 base at J; junction bases unmatched: 6. CDR3 in DNA: TGTGCCATCAGTCAGGGGACAGGGCTTTCCTACGAGCAGTACTTC. It encodes CAISQGTGLSYEQYF.

The V gene is TRBV7-9, the J gene TRBJ2-5; 9 positions match TRBD1. CDR1 and CDR2 (germline): SEHNR, FQNEAQ (reference sequence). Trimming at V came to 8 bases and at J to 5 bases, leaving 9 bases not matched to a gene. The CDR3 runs 14 residues. CDR3 DNA: TGTGCCAGCTCCCTCTACAGGGGGCAGGAGACCCAGTACTTC. It yields the protein CASSLYRGQETQYF.

This clonotype was found many times. The chain combines TRBV7-9 with TRBJ2-2; 8 bases align to TRBD1. Germline V gene lookup returns CDR1 SEHNR and CDR2 FQNEAQ (reference sequence). V lost 2 bases and J lost 3; bases outside the gene matches: 5. The CDR3 loop spans 16 amino acids. CDR3: CASSLTGRGHTGELFF. CDR3 DNA sequence: TGTGCCAGCAGCTTAACTGGCAGGGGGCACACCGGGGAGCTGTTTTTT.

This clonotype was counted at least ten times. The chain has TRBV7-6 and TRBJ1-6; no clear D. V lost 0 bases to trimming and J lost 7 bases, with 7 bases between them. From germline, CDR1 is SGHVS and CDR2 FNYEAQ. This CDR3 has 14 amino acids. The CDR3 DNA reads TGTGCCAGCAGCTTAGCAGCTGTAAATTCACCCCTCCACTTT. Its protein product is CASSLAAVNSPLHF.

The CDR3 here is CASSAGSAGELFF. Written as DNA, the CDR3 is TGTGCCAGCAGTGCAGGGTCCGCCGGGGAGCTGTTTTTT. The V gene is TRBV2, the J gene TRBJ2-2; tentative D call: TRBD1 (5 bases). The CDR3 covers 13 residues. CDR1 SNHLY and CDR2 FYNNEI come from the germline V gene. The V gene lost 4 bases and the J gene lost 6 bases, with 9 bases spanning the gap.

Comments on this clonotype: Since a much larger clone is just one base distant, this may be a read error. The rearrangement uses TRBV7-9 and TRBJ1-6; D not resolved. The CDR3 runs to 13 residues. Germline CDR1 reads SEHNR; CDR2 reads FQNEAQ (reference sequence). The CDR3 DNA reads TGCGCCAGCAGCCAAACTCGGGTTTCACCCCTCCACTTT. This translates into CASSQTRVSPLHF.

This clonotype was counted many times. V is TRBV7-2 and J is TRBJ2-5; 8 positions match TRBD2. J was trimmed by 5 bases and V by 3 bases; bases with no gene match: 5. The CDR3 loop spans 14 amino acids. The germline gives CDR1 SGHTA, CDR2 FQGNSA. CDR3 coding DNA: TGTGCCAGCAGCTTCGGGGGGGCCGGGGAGACCCAGTACTTC. Its protein is CASSFGGAGETQYF.

Comments on this clonotype: A much more abundant neighbour one base away suggests this may be a read error. This rearrangement joins TRBV20-1 to TRBJ1-5; perhaps TRBD1 as D (6 bases). The V gene's germline CDR1 is DFQATT and CDR2 SNEGSKA (reference sequence). The germline V and J ends were trimmed by 3 bases and 0 bases, with 12 bases remaining between them. The CDR3 loop spans 15 amino acids. CDR3 bases: TGCAGTGCTAGGGAACAGGGCAATAGCAATCAGCCCCAGCATTTT. Its translation is CSAREQGNSNQPQHF.

This clonotype has only a few counts. The CDR3 protein is CSAKGGPPSYEQYF. CDR3 bases: TGCAGTGCTAAAGGGGGACCGCCTTCCTACGAGCAGTACTTC. The chain carries TRBV20-1 and TRBJ2-7, with a possible D match to TRBD1 (6 bases). With 4 bases removed from V and 1 base from J, the gap between germline ends came to 14 bases. This CDR3 has 14 amino acids. Germline CDR1 reads DFQATT; CDR2 reads SNEGSKA (reference sequence).

This clonotype showed up many times. The V call is TRBV7-6, the J call TRBJ2-7; 10 bases line up with TRBD2. This CDR3 has 18 residues. Germline V gene lookup returns CDR1 SGHVS and CDR2 FNYEAQ. The V segment lost 1 base and the J segment 2 bases; nucleotides outside the gene matches: 11. The CDR3 DNA is TGTGCCAGCAGCTTAGGGGGGAGTCTAGCGGGAGAGACCTACGAGCAGTACTTC. Protein sequence: CASSLGGSLAGETYEQYF.